This T cell receptor (beta chain) was sequenced during a study of neurological immune-mediated disorders (dated by TCRdb to the late 2010s). In terms of the full investigation: Among the approximately 34 multiple sclerosis patients, relapsing-remitting MS was present in some 31 and secondary progressive MS was present in 3. Peripheral blood TCR-beta repertoires from HTLV-I-associated myelopathy (HAM/TSP) patients, multiple sclerosis patients and healthy controls were compared by UMI-based sequencing. The cohort comprised roughly 65 subjects: around 15 HAM/TSP patients, 35 or so multiple sclerosis patients and some 20 healthy controls. The approximately 99 TCR-beta libraries included longitudinal samples, technical triplicates and paired sorted CD4+ and CD8+ T-cell subsets alongside PBMC samples. General study outcomes and caveats: Expanded clones from different subjects shared no identical CDR3 amino acid sequences, which suggests that TCR-beta repertoires were private in all groups. In a phylogenetic analysis, the repertoires of 18 out of 34 MS patients fell into a single cluster of related CDR3 sequences, pointing to a possible signature at the repertoire level. The MS cluster showed no association with clinical or MRI features, and the authors stated that larger cohorts are needed. TCR clonal expansion was greatest in HAM/TSP patients and smallest in MS patients, who ranked below even healthy controls.

cDNA was synthesized by template-switch 5'RACE using a primer carrying a 10-nucleotide random unique molecular identifier by which each TCR transcript was tagged. Every sequencing run yielded over 160 million TCR-beta sequences covering 15-18 subjects. The RNeasy kit was used for extraction of total RNA. The KAPA Real-time Library Amplification kit was used to amplify TCR-beta VDJ regions with primers targeting the TCR constant region and the 5'RACE anchor. Sample indexes and Illumina adaptors were added in a first PCR, after which library yield was increased in a second PCR. The roughly 650 bp TCR product was size-selected on a 2% E-gel SizeSelection system after Ampure bead purification. Before pooling, library quality was checked on a Bioanalyzer, concentration was measured with Qubit, and libraries were quantified with the Kapa Library Quantification kit. Libraries were sequenced paired-end 2 x 150 bp on an Illumina HiSeq 2500. To increase sequence diversity, about 25-31% phiX was spiked into each library pool. The authors processed their data as follows. Quality-filtered reads were processed with the UMI-based MiGEC pipeline, and over 85% of raw TCR sequences were removed by the MiGEC pipeline during error correction. IMGT germline references were used for aligning VDJ genes, and each clonotype was defined as a unique CDR3 amino acid sequence together with its V-J genes. Clonal expansion, Shannon diversity, and CDR3 relatedness (CalcPairwiseDistances, ClusterSamples) were evaluated with VDJtools, and phylogenetic trees were built with CLCbio workbench. Expanded clones were defined as having at least 8 unique UMIs, based on coefficient-of-variation modelling across technical triplicates. TCRdb trimmed the raw reads at Q25, called clones with MiXCR and kept productive beta chains. Entries are consolidated by CDR3 protein sequence, retaining the most common genes and DNA. What appears here as the V and J calls and clone size reflects TCRdb's work, not the paper's. Across this sample there are approximately 46,000 distinct CDR3 sequences, with approximately 2.8% seen only once. Roughly 16% of the sample comes from the top ten.

Unsorted PBMC libraries were generated from 2 million PBMCs stored in RNAlater at -80 °C until RNA extraction. Multiple sclerosis patients were enrolled in a US clinical protocol under which disease progression was evaluated by magnetic resonance imaging. Peripheral blood underwent Ficoll-Hypaque density gradient centrifugation to isolate PBMCs, which were then cryopreserved in liquid nitrogen. V loses 3 bases at its end and J loses 1 base; junction bases beyond the gene matches: 5. The CDR3 holds 15 amino acids from the cysteine to the phenylalanine. Only CDR3 DNA remains: 45 bases, in frame from the first base. CDR1 is given as SQVTM and CDR2 as ANQGSEA, both from the germline V gene. This clonotype was found many times. What this receptor recognizes is not known. Base qualities are not provided; no much larger clone lies one nucleotide away.

The chain is made from TRBV29-1 and TRBJ2-3, and 9 bases in between align with TRBD1. This sequence was found in a woman aged 45-65 years with multiple sclerosis. The sample comprised PBMCs. The CDR3 sequence is CSVDSWDRGTDTQYF. The DNA sequence reads TGCAGCGTTGATTCGTGGGACAGGGGCACAGATACGCAGTATTTT.